This T cell receptor (beta chain) is from a study of cytotoxic CD8 clonotypes in ibrutinib-treated CLL. In the study overall: Mean yields were roughly 250,000 productive templates and some 90,000 productive rearrangements per sample.

The sequencing depth, 1 in 200,000 to 1 in 1 million T cells, was the target. TCRdb keeps only in-frame clones here, not all; method: immunoSEQ multiplex PCR. The sample includes 300,000 to 350,000 clones, just under 80% of them seen just once. The specimen comprised PBMCs, sampled before ibrutinib treatment. The TCR originated in a human donor with chronic lymphocytic leukemia.

In DNA, the CDR3 is TGTGCCAGCAGTTTTGGGAGATTTCTCAATGAGCAGTTCTTC. It is translated as CASSFGRFLNEQFF. The chain recombines TRBV11-2 with TRBJ2-1; perhaps TRBD2 as D (5 bases). Trimming took 6 bases from V and 6 from J, leaving 15 bases between them. Germline V CDR1 and CDR2: SGHAT, FQNNGV. This CDR3 comprises 14 residues.